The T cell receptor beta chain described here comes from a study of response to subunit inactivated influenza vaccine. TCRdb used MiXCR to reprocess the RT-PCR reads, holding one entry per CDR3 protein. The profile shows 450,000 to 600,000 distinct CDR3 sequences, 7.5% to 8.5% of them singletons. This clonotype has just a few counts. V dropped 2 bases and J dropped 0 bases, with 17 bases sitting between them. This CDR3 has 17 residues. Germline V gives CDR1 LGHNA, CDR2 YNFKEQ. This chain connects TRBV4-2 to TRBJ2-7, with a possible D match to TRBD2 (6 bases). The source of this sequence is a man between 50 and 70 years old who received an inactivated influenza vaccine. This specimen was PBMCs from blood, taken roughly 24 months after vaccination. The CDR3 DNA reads TGTGCCAGCAGCCAATCGAATCTCCGGGAGAGCTCCTACGAGCAGTACTTC. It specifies CASSQSNLRESSYEQYF.